This passage covers 9 T cell receptor beta chains from one sample sequenced in a study of control samples from healthy donors and cancer patients. Sequencing used immunoSEQ multiplex PCR; TCRdb keeps in-frame clones, though not all of them. The table records about 150,000 clones, about 90% of them present only once. What was sequenced was blood. Every receptor here comes from a woman aged 25-40 years in good health.

The rearrangement joins TRBV19 to TRBJ1-1; D is unclear. Germline CDR1 reads LNHDA; CDR2 reads SQIVND (reference sequence). The germline V and J ends were trimmed by 4 bases and 3 bases, with 12 bases remaining between them. CDR3 length: 14 residues. In DNA, the CDR3 is TGTGCCAGTAGTAATGGCCATTCGGACACTGAAGCTTTCTTT. Its translation is CASSNGHSDTEAFF.

V and J are TRBV5-5 and TRBJ2-1; TRBD2 matches 7 bases. The V gene's germline CDR1 is SGHKS and CDR2 YYEKEE (reference sequence). The trim removed 0 bases at V and 9 bases at J, leaving 6 bases unmatched. The CDR3 extends over 14 amino acids. The DNA for the CDR3 is TGTGCCAGCAGCTTGGCCCCAGCGGGAACTGAGCAGTTCTTC. Its translation is CASSLAPAGTEQFF.

The chain joins TRBV6-5 to TRBJ2-5, with 7 bases lining up with TRBD1. There are 12 residues in the CDR3. Germline lookup yields CDR1 MNHEY and CDR2 SVGAGI. V shed 8 bases and J 5 bases; nucleotides not matched to a gene: 5. The CDR3 nucleotides read TGTGCCAGCCGAGGGGGCAGCGAGACCCAGTACTTC. Protein: CASRGGSETQYF.

This clone was observed a single time. This chain uses TRBV7-9 with TRBJ2-1; tentative D call: TRBD1 (5 bases). From germline, CDR1 is SEHNR and CDR2 FQNEAQ (reference sequence). The CDR3 contains 17 residues. V was clipped by 5 bases and J by 4 bases, with 21 bases between them. CDR3 protein: CASSPPSGQGRYNEQFF. DNA of the CDR3: TGTGCCAGCAGCCCACCATCCGGGCAGGGCCGATACAATGAGCAGTTCTTC.

V and J are TRBV6-2 or TRBV6-3 and TRBJ2-5, with TRBD2 matching over 12 bases. The junction had 10 bases not matched to a gene; V was cut back by 6 bases and J by 5 bases. CDR1 and CDR2 from the germline V gene are MNHEY and SVGEGT. The CDR3 runs 16 residues. The CDR3 coding sequence is TGTGCCAGCAGCTCCGGGACTAGCGGGTCCCGGGAGACCCAGTACTTC. Translation: CASSSGTSGSRETQYF.

The rearrangement links TRBV24-1 to TRBJ1-5, with D uncertain. Trimming took off 2 bases at V and 0 bases at J, with 13 bases between the two ends. In germline, CDR1 is KGHDR, CDR2 SFDVKD. The CDR3 is 17 amino acids. DNA for the CDR3: TGTGCCACCAGTGATTCCCGCCGTACATTTAGCAATCAGCCCCAGCATTTT. It specifies CATSDSRRTFSNQPQHF.

This clone was detected only a few times. The rearrangement joins TRBV2 to TRBJ1-6; a weak D match, TRBD1 (6 bases). Germline lookup yields CDR1 SNHLY and CDR2 FYNNEI. V gave up 6 bases and J gave up 9 bases, with 12 bases separating them. The CDR3 is 13 amino acids. As DNA, the CDR3 is TGTGCCAGCAGGGCAGGGGAGATTTCACCCCTCCACTTT. This gives the protein CASRAGEISPLHF.

The chain has TRBV10-3 and TRBJ2-1; TRBD1 might be the D (6 bases). The CDR3 loop spans 13 amino acids. The V and J ends lost 6 bases and 4 bases respectively, with 10 bases between them. Germline loops: CDR1 ENHRY, CDR2 SYGVKD. This chain's CDR3 is CAIRLQGYNEQFF. The CDR3 DNA reads TGTGCCATCAGACTACAGGGTTACAATGAGCAGTTCTTC.

V usage is TRBV19 and J usage is TRBJ2-6, with D perhaps being TRBD1 or TRBD2 (5 bases each). This CDR3 comprises 15 residues. With 5 bases removed from V and 4 bases from J, the gap between germline ends came to 12 bases. Per germline, CDR1 LNHDA and CDR2 SQIVND (reference sequence). CDR3 DNA: TGTGCCAGTAGTCAGGGAGCAGCGGGGGCCAACGTCCTGACTTTC. Amino acids: CASSQGAAGANVLTF.